The sequence of this TCR beta chain was determined in a study of post-analysis software for immune sequencing data. Study findings and constraints: When patients were compared with controls, about 5 TRBV segments were more frequent, TRBV5-6, TRBV5-1 and TRBV20-1 among them.

A note on this clonotype: Its antigen is unknown.

Carried by the TCR beta cDNA libraries were unique molecular identifiers. One entry per CDR3 protein results from TCRdb running MiXCR on the PCR reads. The repertoire holds 820,000 or so distinct CDR3 sequences, with approximately 53% as singletons. CDR1 SGHRS and CDR2 YFSETQ come from the germline V gene. CDR3 size: 14 residues. Material for sequencing was blood. This TCR came from a girl aged 10-17 years with multiple sclerosis. V is TRBV5-1 and J is TRBJ2-5; the D gene is possibly TRBD1 (5 bases). The better agreement between TRBJ2-7 and the DNA end casts doubt on the J call. As DNA, the CDR3 is TGCGCCAGCAGCTTAGGGGCAATGTCCTACGAGCAGTACTTC. Protein: CASSLGAMSYEQYF.